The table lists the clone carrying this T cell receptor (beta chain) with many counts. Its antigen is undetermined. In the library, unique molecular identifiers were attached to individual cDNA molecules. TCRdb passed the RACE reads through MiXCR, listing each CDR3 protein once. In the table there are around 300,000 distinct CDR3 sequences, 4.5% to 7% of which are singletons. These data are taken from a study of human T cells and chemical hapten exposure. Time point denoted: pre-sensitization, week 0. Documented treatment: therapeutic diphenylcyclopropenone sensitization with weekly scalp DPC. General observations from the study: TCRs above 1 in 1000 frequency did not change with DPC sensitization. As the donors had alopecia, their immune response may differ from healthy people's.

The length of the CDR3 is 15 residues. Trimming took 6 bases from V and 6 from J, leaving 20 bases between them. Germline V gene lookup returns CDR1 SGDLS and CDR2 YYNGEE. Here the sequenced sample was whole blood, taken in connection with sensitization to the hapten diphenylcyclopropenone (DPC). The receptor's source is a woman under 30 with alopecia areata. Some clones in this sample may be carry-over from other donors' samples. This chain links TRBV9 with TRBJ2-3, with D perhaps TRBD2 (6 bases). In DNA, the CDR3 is TGTGCCAGCAACGACCGGGACCGCCGGGAGGATACGCAGTATTTT. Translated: CASNDRDRREDTQYF.